The next 7 T cell receptor beta chains were all read from a single sample in a study of cytomegalovirus exposure and HLA in healthy donors (dated by TCRdb to about 2017). Receptors were amplified or captured by the immunoSEQ multiplex PCR assay. A mixture of 60 forward primers for TCR Vbeta segments and 13 reverse primers for TCR Jbeta segments was used in the multiplex PCR. TCRdb provides this immuneACCESS table in a form limited to in-frame rearrangements. Some clones are lacking; in checked studies, under half of them reflect an unresolved V gene, and why the rest are absent is not known. This sample holds 90,000 to 100,000 clones; around 77% were observed only once. About 8.3% of the sample is taken by the ten largest. The specimen sequenced was PBMCs. The origin of the receptors is a female donor in good health and CMV-seronegative.

This chain uses TRBV7-3 with TRBJ2-2; weak D call: TRBD1 (5 bases). The germline V and J ends were trimmed by 7 bases and 2 bases, with 14 bases remaining between them. CDR1 and CDR2 (germline): SGHTA, FQGTGA. The length of the CDR3 is 15 residues. Here the CDR3 reads CASTLSQGNTGELFF. CDR3 bases: TGTGCCAGCACCCTCTCTCAGGGAAACACCGGGGAGCTGTTTTTT. Looking up the rest from reference TRBV7-3 and TRBJ2-2 gives the full variable domain: GAGVSQTPSNKVTEKGKYVELRCDPISGHTALYWYRQSLGQGPEFLIYFQGTGAADDSGLPNDRFFAVRPEGSVSTLKIQRTERGDSAVYLCASTLSQGNTGELFFGEGSRLTVL.

The chain carries TRBV30 and TRBJ2-7; 9 bases are a match to TRBD1. The CDR3 loop spans 13 amino acids. V was pared by 2 bases and J by 4 bases, with 3 bases of the junction left unmatched. Germline CDR1 is GTSNPN and CDR2 is SVGIG (reference sequence). The CDR3, as DNA: TGTGCCTGGAGTCTGGACAGGGGATACGAGCAGTACTTC. It encodes CAWSLDRGYEQYF.

This clone occurred a few times. The chain recombines TRBV28 with TRBJ1-3, with D maybe TRBD1 (6 bases). The CDR3 is 16 residues long. Trimming pared 8 bases from V and 3 bases from J, leaving 20 bases between. CDR1 is MDHEN and CDR2 is SYDVKM in the germline V gene. The CDR3 DNA follows: TGTGCCAGCCTGCCGAGCGGGGGGCTATATGGAAACACCATATATTTT. Translation: CASLPSGGLYGNTIYF.

The chain uses TRBV18 and TRBJ2-7; maybe TRBD2 (7 bases). The CDR3 has 15 residues. Germline assignment: CDR1 KGHSH and CDR2 LQKENI. V shed 3 bases and J shed 1 base, with 13 bases lying between them. The CDR3 loop reads CASSPPRGASYEQYF. CDR3 DNA sequence: TGTGCCAGCTCACCTCCCCGGGGGGCGTCCTACGAGCAGTACTTC. The complete variable domain, with remaining parts taken from reference TRBV18 and TRBJ2-7, reads NAGVMQNPRHLVRRRGQEARLRCSPMKGHSHVYWYRQLPEEGLKFMVYLQKENIIDESGMPKERFSAEFPKEGPSILRIQQVVRGDSAAYFCASSPPRGASYEQYFGPGTRLTVT.

The CDR3 coding sequence is TGCGCCAGCAGTGGCGGGCAGTTCTTC. Translating gives CASSGGQFF. The genes are TRBV10-1 and TRBJ2-1, with D unclear. V lost 4 bases and J 12 bases, leaving 4 bases between the germline ends. The CDR3 extends over 9 amino acids. Looked up from germline, CDR1 is WNHNN and CDR2 is SYGVQD (reference sequence).

The chain links TRBV29-1 to TRBJ2-2; possible D gene TRBD1, 6 bases. Trimming took 5 bases from V and 2 from J, leaving 12 bases between them. This CDR3 contains 14 residues. From germline, CDR1 is SQVTM and CDR2 ANQGSEA. DNA of the CDR3: TGCAGCGTTATGACAGGCCCTAACACCGGGGAGCTGTTTTTT. The encoded protein is CSVMTGPNTGELFF.

The chain employs TRBV13 and TRBJ1-2, with a possible D match to TRBD1 (6 bases). Germline CDR1 and CDR2: PRHDT and FYEKMQ (reference sequence). Trimming cost V 5 bases and J 8 bases, with 18 bases left between them. The CDR3 is made up of 14 amino acids. As DNA, the CDR3 is TGTGCCAGCAGCCCCCAACAGGGTTCCTACGGCTACACCTTC. Residues: CASSPQQGSYGYTF.